This T cell receptor (beta chain) emerged from a study of blood T cell repertoires in COVID-19. The CDR3 consists of 14 residues. Trimming took off 4 bases at V and 7 bases at J, with 12 bases between the two ends. Germline-derived CDR1 and CDR2 are SGDLS and YYNGEE. TCRdb's copy holds only in-frame clones and misses some; the assay was immunoSEQ multiplex PCR. The table lists about 240,000 clones, around 87% of them singletons, with approximately 7% in the top ten. This clone showed up just a few times. The chain links TRBV9 to TRBJ1-6; D not certain. The sequence came from a woman aged 65 to 85 with active or convalescent COVID-19. The sequencing input was peripheral blood. The CDR3 loop reads CASSLRGNNSPLHF. In nucleotides, the CDR3 is TGTGCCAGCAGCCTCCGGGGTAACAATTCACCCCTCCACTTT.